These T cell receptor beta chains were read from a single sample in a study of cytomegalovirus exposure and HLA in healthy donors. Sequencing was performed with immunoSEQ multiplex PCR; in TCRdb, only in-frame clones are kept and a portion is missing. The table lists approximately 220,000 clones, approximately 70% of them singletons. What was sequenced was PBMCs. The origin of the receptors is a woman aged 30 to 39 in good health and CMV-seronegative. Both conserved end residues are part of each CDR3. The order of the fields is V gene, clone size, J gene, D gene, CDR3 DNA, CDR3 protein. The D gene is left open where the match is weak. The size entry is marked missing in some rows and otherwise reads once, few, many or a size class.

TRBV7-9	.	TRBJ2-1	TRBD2	TGTTCCAGCAGCTTAGTCAGCTTCCTAGCGGGGGAGTACAATGAGCAGTTCTTC	CSSSLVSFLAGEYNEQFF
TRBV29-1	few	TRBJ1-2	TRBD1	TGCAGCGTTGTAGCCGGACAGGGGGCTAACTATGGCTACACCTTC	CSVVAGQGANYGYTF
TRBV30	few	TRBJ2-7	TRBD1	TGTGCCTGGAGCGCACCGCCACAGGGGGCAAGGGAGCAGTACTTC	CAWSAPPQGAREQYF
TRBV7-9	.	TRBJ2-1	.	TGTGCCAGCAACCTAGACGGATACAATGAGCAGTTCTTC	CASNLDGYNEQFF
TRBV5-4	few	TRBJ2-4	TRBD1	TGTGCCAGCAGTGGACAGGGGGCGAACATTCAGTACTTC	CASSGQGANIQYF
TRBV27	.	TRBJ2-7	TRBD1	TGTGCCAGCAGTCTAAACTCCGGACAGGGTCTATACGAGCAGTACTTC	CASSLNSGQGLYEQYF
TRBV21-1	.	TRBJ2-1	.	TGTGCCAGCAGCTCCCGCCCCCCGGGACAGCTTTACAATGAGCAGTTCTTC	CASSSRPPGQLYNEQFF
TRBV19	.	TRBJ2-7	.	TGTGCCAGTAGTATAGGCGGCGGGAACTACGAGCAGTACTTC	CASSIGGGNYEQYF
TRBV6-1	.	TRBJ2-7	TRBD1	TGTGCCAGCAGTACCGCCAGGACAGGCTCCTACGAGCAGTACTTC	CASSTARTGSYEQYF
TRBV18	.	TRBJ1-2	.	TGTGCCAGCTCGCAGGGAATACCCAATGGCTACACCTTC	CASSQGIPNGYTF
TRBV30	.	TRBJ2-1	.	TGTGCCTGGAGTGAGGACTCCCGGGGAGAGCAGTTCTTC	CAWSEDSRGEQFF
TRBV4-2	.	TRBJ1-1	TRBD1	TGTGCCAGCAGCCAAGAGCCCTTTGACAGGGTTAACCCTGAAGCTTTCTTT	CASSQEPFDRVNPEAFF
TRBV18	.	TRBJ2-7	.	TGTGCCAGCTCGCGGGACCGAAACTACGAGCAGTACTTC	CASSRDRNYEQYF
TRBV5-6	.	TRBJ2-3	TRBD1	TGTGCCAGCAGCCGGTTGGGGACAGGGGTCACAGATACGCAGTATTTT	CASSRLGTGVTDTQYF
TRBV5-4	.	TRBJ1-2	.	TGTGCCAGCAGATTAAGGACTAGATACGCCCCGGCCACCTTC	CASRLRTRYAPATF
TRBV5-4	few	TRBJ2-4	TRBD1	TGTGCCAGCAGCTCCCCACCACTATTTACAGGGGGCGCCCACATTCAGTACTTC	CASSSPPLFTGGAHIQYF
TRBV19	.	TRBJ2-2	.	TGTGCCAGTAGTATCCCAGCGGGTGGGACCGGGGAGCTGTTTTTT	CASSIPAGGTGELFF
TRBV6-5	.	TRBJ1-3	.	TGTGCCAGCAGACTCTTGTCGGGTGGAAACACCATATATTTT	CASRLLSGGNTIYF
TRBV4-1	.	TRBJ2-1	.	TGCGCCAGCAGCCAAGGCCCCCGGACAAGCAAGCAGTTCTTC	CASSQGPRTSKQFF
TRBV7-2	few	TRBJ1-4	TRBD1	TGTGCCAGCAGCACAGGGGGCGCGGGTGAAAAACTGTTTTTT	CASSTGGAGEKLFF
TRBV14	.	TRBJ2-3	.	TGTGCCAGCAGCCCCGGGACAACTAGCACAGATACGCAGTATTTT	CASSPGTTSTDTQYF
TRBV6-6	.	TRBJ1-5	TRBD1	TGTGCCAGCAGCAGGACAGGGAGGAATCAGCCCCAGCATTTT	CASSRTGRNQPQHF
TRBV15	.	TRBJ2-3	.	TGTGCCACCAGCGGGGCCGACGGGGGTACGCAGTATTTT	CATSGADGGTQYF
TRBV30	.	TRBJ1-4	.	TGTGCCTGGAGTGTTATGGGAGGGGTACATGAAAAACTGTTTTTT	CAWSVMGGVHEKLFF
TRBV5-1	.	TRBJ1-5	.	TGCGCCAGCAGCCTCACGGCGGATCAGCCCCAGCATTTT	CASSLTADQPQHF
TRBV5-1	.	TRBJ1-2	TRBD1	TGCGCCAGCAAACCTCCGGGACAGGGACGGGGCTACACCTTC	CASKPPGQGRGYTF
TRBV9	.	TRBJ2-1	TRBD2	TGTGCCAGCAGCGCCGGACTAGCGGGAGTGGGCAATGAGCAGTTCTTC	CASSAGLAGVGNEQFF
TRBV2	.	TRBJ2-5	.	TGTGCCAGAACCAGGGTAGGGGAGACCCAGTACTTC	CARTRVGETQYF
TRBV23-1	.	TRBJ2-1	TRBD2	TGCGCCAACGGTCCGCCCATTTCCGGGACTAGCTTTATTGATGAGCAGTTCTTC	CANGPPISGTSFIDEQFF
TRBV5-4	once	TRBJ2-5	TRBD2	TGTGCCAGCAGCTTGGGACTAGCGGGACAAGAGACCCAGTACTTC	CASSLGLAGQETQYF
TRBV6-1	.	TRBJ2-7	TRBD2	TGTGCCAGCAGGCTTAGCGGGAGCGACGAGCAGTACTTC	CASRLSGSDEQYF
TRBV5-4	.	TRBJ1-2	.	TGTGCCAGCAGCCCCACAGGGAACCCTACCTATGGCTACACCTTC	CASSPTGNPTYGYTF
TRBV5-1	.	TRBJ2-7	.	TGCGCCAGCAGCTTGAGCTGGTCCGACTCCTACGAGCAGTACTTC	CASSLSWSDSYEQYF
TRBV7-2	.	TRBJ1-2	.	TGTGCCAGCAGCTTAGATCGCAGGGGTGGTAGCTATGGCTACACCTTC	CASSLDRRGGSYGYTF
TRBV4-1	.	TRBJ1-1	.	TGCGCCAGCAGCCACGTTTACGGTCTAACTGAAGCTTTCTTT	CASSHVYGLTEAFF
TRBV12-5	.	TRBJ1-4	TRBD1	TGTGCTAGTGGTTTTTCGGGGACAGGGGACGTTAATGAAAAACTGTTTTTT	CASGFSGTGDVNEKLFF
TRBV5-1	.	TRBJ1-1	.	TGCGCCAGCAGCGTCGCAGGGGCCCACACTGAAGCTTTCTTT	CASSVAGAHTEAFF
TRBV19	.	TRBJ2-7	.	TGTGCCAGTAGCACTACCGCGGCTTACGAGCAGTACTTC	CASSTTAAYEQYF
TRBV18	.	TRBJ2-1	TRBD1	TGTGCCAGCTCACCACCGGGACAGGGGCGGAATGAGCAGTTCTTC	CASSPPGQGRNEQFF
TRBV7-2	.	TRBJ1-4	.	TGTGCCAGCAGCCTTAATGAAAAACTGTTTTTT	CASSLNEKLFF
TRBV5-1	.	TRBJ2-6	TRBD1	TGCGCCAGCGCAGGGACAGGGAGGGCTGGGGCCAACGTCCTGACTTTC	CASAGTGRAGANVLTF